In this sample, the clone carrying this T cell receptor beta chain turned up many times. Its matching antigen is unknown. There are 14 residues in the CDR3. V lost 5 bases, J lost 2 bases, and 13 bases lay in between. Germline CDR1 MNHEY, CDR2 SVGAGI. These data belong to a study of CD8+CD57+ T cells in acquired aplastic anemia. Genomic DNA provided the template from which TCR beta VDJ and CDR3 profiles were obtained. TCRdb re-called the reads through MiXCR, storing one row per CDR3 protein. The repertoire holds 200,000 to 250,000 distinct CDR3 sequences, with 61% as singletons. General observations from the study: CD8+ Simpson's diversity did not differ significantly between patients and controls. Sharing between patients and controls was observed for about 27 CD8+ CDR3 sequences.

Sequencing input: sorted CD4+, CD8+, or CD8+CD57+ T cells (not recorded which) from PBMCs. The rearrangement joins TRBV6-5 to TRBJ2-7; D ambiguous. The receptor was isolated from a human donor in good health. For the CDR3, the DNA is TGTGCCAGCAGTGCCACAACTTTGACCTACGAGCAGTACTTC. This codes for CASSATTLTYEQYF.